This T cell receptor beta chain originates from a study of blood T cell repertoires in COVID-19. On the study more broadly: The study drew acute and convalescent COVID-19 samples from the United States, Italy and Spain.

Living in under 30 US areas, the participants were between roughly 18 and 89 years of age. Clinical history as reported by participants underpinned cohort assignment. This CDR3 has 15 residues. V lost 5 bases and J 7 bases, leaving 21 bases between the germline ends. CDR1 SEHNR and CDR2 FQNEAQ come from the germline V gene (reference sequence). In the source study's methods: How many nucleated cells were present was estimated from reference gene primer amplification. Clones were read by immunoSEQ multiplex PCR, and TCRdb kept only the in-frame ones, dropping some. The DNA gave D and trimming, while V, J and clone size come from that table. In the table there are about 270,000 clones, around 90% of which are singletons.

This receptor was obtained from a woman in her twenties or thirties who had recovered from COVID-19. The sequenced material came from PBMCs or T cells enriched from blood (not recorded which). The chain is built from TRBV7-9 and TRBJ2-7, with a tentative D call TRBD1 (6 bases). CDR3 sequence (DNA): TGTGCCAGCAGCACCAGGGGTTTTGATTCGAGGGAGCAGTACTTC. It encodes CASSTRGFDSREQYF.